Below, 2 T cell receptor beta chains from the same sample are listed, as sequenced in a study of PD-1 blockade in mismatch repair-deficient tumors. TCRdb keeps only in-frame clones here, not all; method: immunoSEQ multiplex PCR. The top ten clones hold more than 2.5% of a sample with roughly 50,000 clones, over 65% of them seen once. This material consisted of peripheral blood, taken 4 weeks after starting pembrolizumab. These receptors were obtained from an adult with mismatch repair-deficient cancer.

The genes are TRBV2 and TRBJ1-2; D is unresolved. Germline values: CDR1 SNHLY, CDR2 FYNNEI. This CDR3 region has 13 residues. V was pared by 1 base and J by 8 bases, with 11 bases between. The DNA for the CDR3 is TGTGCCAGCAGTGAAGTACAAACGGGGGGCTACACCTTC. The encoded protein is CASSEVQTGGYTF. Full variable domain (missing parts from reference TRBV2 and TRBJ1-2): EPEVTQTPSHQVTQMGQEVILRCVPISNHLYFYWYRQILGQKVEFLVSFYNNEISEKSEIFDDQFSVERPDGSNFTLKIRSTKLEDSAMYFCASSEVQTGGYTFGSGTRLTVV.

The chain recombines TRBV4-3 with TRBJ2-3, with D unresolved. V lost 3 bases and J 2 bases, leaving 15 bases between the germline ends. The CDR3 runs 16 residues. Germline CDR1 LGHNA, CDR2 YSLEER. CDR3 amino acids: CASSQAGTALTDTQYF. As DNA, the CDR3 is TGCGCCAGCAGCCAGGCTGGAACTGCACTCACAGATACGCAGTATTTT.